Listed below are T cell receptor beta chains from one sample, sequenced in a study of T-cell memory formation after mild COVID-19. TCRdb itself ran the 5' RACE reads through MiXCR, one entry per CDR3 protein. The sample shows about 500,000 distinct CDR3 sequences, just over 20% of them seen only once. The sequenced material came from PBMCs or a T cell subset sorted from them (not recorded which). The origin of the receptors is an adult woman who had mild COVID-19 (a few samples of this study predate the infection). Cell type and time point are not known. Each CDR3 is given with its conserved first and last residue. A D gene is named only where the DNA matches it firmly. The listing skips clone size in some rows; elsewhere it reads once, few, many or a size class.

clone_size,j_call,v_call,d_call,cdr3_nt,cdr3_aa
few,TRBJ2-1,TRBV4-1,TRBD2,TGCGCCAGCAGCCAGCCTAGCGGGGGCGTTGAGCAGTTCTTC,CASSQPSGGVEQFF
few,TRBJ2-3,TRBV7-7,NA,TGTGCCAGCAGCTTAGCAAGGCAGGGTCCGCAGTATTTT,CASSLARQGPQYF
few,TRBJ1-2,TRBV7-9,TRBD1,TGTGCCAGCACCCACAGCCCGACAGGGCGGTGGTATGGCTACACCTTC,CASTHSPTGRWYGYTF
NA,TRBJ1-2,TRBV6-1,NA,TGTGCCAGCAGTGCCTCGGGGAGACAAGGCTACACCTTC,CASSASGRQGYTF
few,TRBJ2-2,TRBV9,TRBD2,TGTGCCAGCAGCATTCCGGGACTAGAGAACACCGGGGAGCTGTTTTTT,CASSIPGLENTGELFF
few,TRBJ2-7,TRBV6-6,TRBD2,TGTGCCAGCATGGCGGGAGGTTCGACCGAGCAGTACTTC,CASMAGGSTEQYF
many,TRBJ2-7,TRBV2,NA,TGTGCCAGCACCTTACTTACCTACGAGCAGTACTTC,CASTLLTYEQYF
few,TRBJ2-7,TRBV27,NA,TGTGCCAGCAGTTTACCCCGGGGCGAGCAGTACTTC,CASSLPRGEQYF
few,TRBJ2-7,TRBV12-3/TRBV12-4,NA,TGTGCCAGCAGTCCAGGCTTGGACCAGGTATCGGATCGACAATTC,CASSPGLDQVSDRQF
NA,TRBJ2-3,TRBV25-1,TRBD1,TGTGCCAGCAGTGGATACCAGGGGGCGAGGACAGATACGCAGTATTTT,CASSGYQGARTDTQYF
NA,TRBJ1-4,TRBV12-3/TRBV12-4,NA,TGTGCCAGCAGTTTTATAGGGGGGAGTGAAAAACTGTTTTTT,CASSFIGGSEKLFF
few,TRBJ2-7,TRBV6-1,NA,TGTGCCAGCAGTGAGTCGGCAGGCTACGAGCAGTACTTC,CASSESAGYEQYF
many,TRBJ2-1,TRBV2,NA,TGTGCCAGCAGCACAGGGCTGGGCATCGGGTATGAGCAGTTCTTC,CASSTGLGIGYEQFF
NA,TRBJ2-2,TRBV24-1,NA,TGTGCCACCAGTGATTTGGTGGGGAACACCGGGGAGCTGTTTTTT,CATSDLVGNTGELFF
few,TRBJ2-5,TRBV14,NA,TGTGCCAGCAGACAAACGCAGCCGGGATCCCAAGAGACCCAGTACTTC,CASRQTQPGSQETQYF
few,TRBJ2-5,TRBV29-1,TRBD2,TGCAGCGTTTGGTCCCTAGCGGAACACCAAGAGACCCAGTACTTC,CSVWSLAEHQETQYF
NA,TRBJ1-6,TRBV27,TRBD1,TGTGCCAGCAGTCCCCTCCCCGGGACAGGAGGTTCACCCCTCCACTTT,CASSPLPGTGGSPLHF
NA,TRBJ1-5,TRBV6-2/TRBV6-3,NA,TGTGCCAGCAGGTCCACTCAGCCCCAGCATTTT,CASRSTQPQHF
few,TRBJ2-2,TRBV15,TRBD2,TGTGCCACCAGGAGGGGACTAGCGGGGGGCCAAACCGGGGAGCTGTTTTTT,CATRRGLAGGQTGELFF
NA,TRBJ2-5,TRBV7-8,NA,TGTGCCAGCAGCCCTGTTCCAGAGACCCAGTACTTC,CASSPVPETQYF
NA,TRBJ2-3,TRBV20-1,NA,TGCAGTGCTTTGATTCTTCGGGCAGATACGCAGTATTTT,CSALILRADTQYF
many,TRBJ1-2,TRBV29-1,NA,TGCAGCGTCGTTGACGGATTCTATGGCTACACCTTC,CSVVDGFYGYTF
NA,TRBJ1-1,TRBV24-1,TRBD1,TGTGCCACCAGTGACCCGACAGGGGGAGGAACTGAAGCTTTCTTT,CATSDPTGGGTEAFF
few,TRBJ1-2,TRBV21-1,NA,TGTGCCAGCAGCACTGGAGGGCCGGGGGGATATGGCTACACCTTC,CASSTGGPGGYGYTF
NA,TRBJ2-5,TRBV7-9,TRBD2,TGTGCCAGCAGCTCGTCCGGGACTAGCGGGAGGGCCTCCGAGACCCAGTACTTC,CASSSSGTSGRASETQYF
few,TRBJ1-3,TRBV24-1,NA,TGTGCCACCAGTGATTTGAGGGGAAACACCATATATTTT,CATSDLRGNTIYF